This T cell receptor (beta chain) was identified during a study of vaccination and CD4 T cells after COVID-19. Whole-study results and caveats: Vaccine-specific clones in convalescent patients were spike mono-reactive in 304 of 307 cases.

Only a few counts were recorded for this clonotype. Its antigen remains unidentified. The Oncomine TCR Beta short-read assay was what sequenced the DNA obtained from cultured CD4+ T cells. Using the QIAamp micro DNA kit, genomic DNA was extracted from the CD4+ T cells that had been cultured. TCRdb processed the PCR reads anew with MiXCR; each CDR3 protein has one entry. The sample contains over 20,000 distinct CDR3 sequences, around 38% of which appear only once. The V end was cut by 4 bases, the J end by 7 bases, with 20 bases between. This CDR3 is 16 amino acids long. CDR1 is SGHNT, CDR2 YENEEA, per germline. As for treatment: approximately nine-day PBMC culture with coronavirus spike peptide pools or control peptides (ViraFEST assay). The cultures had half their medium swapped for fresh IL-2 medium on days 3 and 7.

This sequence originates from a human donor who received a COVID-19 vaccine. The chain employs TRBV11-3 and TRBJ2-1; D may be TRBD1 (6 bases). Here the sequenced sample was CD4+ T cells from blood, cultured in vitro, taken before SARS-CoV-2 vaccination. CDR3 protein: CASSSSKTGTTNEQFF. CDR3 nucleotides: TGTGCCAGCAGCTCCTCGAAGACCGGGACAACTAATGAGCAGTTCTTC.